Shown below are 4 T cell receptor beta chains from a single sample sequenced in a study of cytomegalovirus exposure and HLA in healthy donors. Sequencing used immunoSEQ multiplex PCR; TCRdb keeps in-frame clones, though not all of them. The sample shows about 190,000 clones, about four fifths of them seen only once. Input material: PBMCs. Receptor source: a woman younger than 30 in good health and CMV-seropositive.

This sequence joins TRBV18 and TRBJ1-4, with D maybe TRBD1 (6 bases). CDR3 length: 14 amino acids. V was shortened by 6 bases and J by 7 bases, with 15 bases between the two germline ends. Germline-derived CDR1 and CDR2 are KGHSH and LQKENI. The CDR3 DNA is TGTGCCAGCTCCCCGACAGGTTTCGGTGAAAAACTGTTTTTT. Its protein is CASSPTGFGEKLFF.

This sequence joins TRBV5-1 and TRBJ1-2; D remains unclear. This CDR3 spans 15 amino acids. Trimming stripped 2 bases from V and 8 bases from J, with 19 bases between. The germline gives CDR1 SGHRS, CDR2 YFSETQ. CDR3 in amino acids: CASSFKFGKREGYTF. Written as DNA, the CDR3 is TGCGCCAGCAGCTTTAAGTTCGGCAAACGGGAGGGCTACACCTTC.

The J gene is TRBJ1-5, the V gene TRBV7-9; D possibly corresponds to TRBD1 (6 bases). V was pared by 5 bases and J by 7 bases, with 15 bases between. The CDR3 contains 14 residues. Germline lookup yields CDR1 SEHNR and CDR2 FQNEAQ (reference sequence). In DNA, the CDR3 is TGTGCCAGCAGCCCGACAGGATGGGGCCAGCCCCAGCATTTT. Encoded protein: CASSPTGWGQPQHF.

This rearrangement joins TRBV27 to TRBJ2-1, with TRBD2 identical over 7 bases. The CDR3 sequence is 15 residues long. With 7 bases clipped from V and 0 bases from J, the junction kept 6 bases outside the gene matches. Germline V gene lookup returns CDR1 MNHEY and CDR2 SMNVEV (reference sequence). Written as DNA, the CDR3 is TGTGCCAGCATGAATTCGGGGGGCTCCTACAATGAGCAGTTCTTC. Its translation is CASMNSGGSYNEQFF.